The 6 T cell receptor beta chains given below trace back to one sample, sequenced in a study of cytomegalovirus exposure and HLA in healthy donors. The PCR employed 60 Vbeta primers together with 13 Jbeta primers. Libraries were prepared by immunoSEQ multiplex PCR; TCRdb keeps only in-frame clonotypes and omits some of them. The sample carries approximately 150,000 clones, more than 75% recorded once. Sequences were obtained from PBMCs. Receptor source: a man aged 25-40 years in good health and CMV-seropositive.

The genes are TRBV10-3 and TRBJ2-7; TRBD2 matches at 7 bases. Germline CDR1 ENHRY, CDR2 SYGVKD. The CDR3 length is 13 residues. J lost 5 bases, V lost 0 bases, and 1 base had no gene match. CDR3 sequence: CAISESGRHEQYV. In DNA form, the CDR3 reads TGTGCCATCAGTGAGTCCGGGAGGCACGAGCAGTACGTC.

J is TRBJ2-1 and V is TRBV4-1, with 10 nucleotides matching TRBD2. Germline assignment: CDR1 MGHRA and CDR2 YSYEKL. V was clipped by 0 bases and J by 1 base; unmatched bases: 12. This CDR3 is built from 20 residues. CDR3 protein: CASSQDWLAGVKGSYNEQFF. Written as DNA, the CDR3 is TGCGCCAGCAGCCAAGATTGGCTAGCGGGGGTTAAGGGTTCCTACAATGAGCAGTTCTTC.

The CDR3 here is CASSPGPSGRTSTDTQYF. Written as DNA, the CDR3 is TGTGCCAGCAGCCCTGGGCCTAGCGGGAGGACTAGCACAGATACGCAGTATTTT. The J gene is TRBJ2-3, the V gene TRBV7-3, with 11 bases identical to TRBD2. The germline CDR1 and CDR2 sequences are SGHTA and FQGTGA. V gave up 5 bases and J gave up 0 bases; unmatched junction bases: 10. The CDR3 is made up of 18 amino acids.

The CDR3 reads CASSYTGPTEAFF. Written as DNA, the CDR3 is TGTGCCAGCAGTTACACAGGGCCCACTGAAGCTTTCTTT. The J gene is TRBJ1-1, the V gene TRBV6-5, with D tentatively TRBD1 (6 bases). The CDR3 is 13 residues long. Germline V gives CDR1 MNHEY, CDR2 SVGAGI. V was clipped by 2 bases and J by 4 bases, with 8 bases between them.

J is TRBJ1-1 and V is TRBV30; possible D gene TRBD1, 5 bases. Trimming shortened V by 4 bases and J by 1 base, and 7 bases separated the two germline ends. Germline V lookup: CDR1 GTSNPN, CDR2 SVGIG (reference sequence). The CDR3 is 12 amino acids. CDR3 DNA sequence: TGTGCCTGGACCCAGGGGAACACTGAAGCTTTCTTT. It encodes CAWTQGNTEAFF.

This rearrangement joins TRBV7-6 to TRBJ2-2, with D possibly TRBD1 on 5 matching bases. With 5 bases removed from V and 1 base from J, the gap between germline ends came to 8 bases. The V gene's germline CDR1 is SGHVS and CDR2 FNYEAQ. The CDR3 length is 14 residues. The CDR3 DNA follows: TGTGCCAGCAGCGCCAGGGAGAACACCGGGGAGCTGTTTTTT. Translation gives CASSARENTGELFF.